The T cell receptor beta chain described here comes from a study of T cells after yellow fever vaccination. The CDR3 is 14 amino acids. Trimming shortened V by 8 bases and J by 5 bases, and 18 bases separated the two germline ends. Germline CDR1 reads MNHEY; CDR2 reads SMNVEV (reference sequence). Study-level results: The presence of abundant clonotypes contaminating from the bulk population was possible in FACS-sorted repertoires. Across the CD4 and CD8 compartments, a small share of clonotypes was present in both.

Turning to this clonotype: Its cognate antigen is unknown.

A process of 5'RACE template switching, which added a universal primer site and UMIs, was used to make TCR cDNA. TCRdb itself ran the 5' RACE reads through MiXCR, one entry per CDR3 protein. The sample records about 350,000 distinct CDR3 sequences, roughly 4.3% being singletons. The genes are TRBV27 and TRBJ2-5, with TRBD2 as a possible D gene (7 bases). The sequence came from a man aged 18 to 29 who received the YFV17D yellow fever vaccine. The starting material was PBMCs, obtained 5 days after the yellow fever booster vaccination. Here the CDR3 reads CASQGGGAGETQYF. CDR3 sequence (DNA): TGTGCCAGCCAAGGGGGGGGGGCCGGGGAGACCCAGTACTTC.